The rows below give T cell receptor beta chains drawn from one sample of a study of blood T cell repertoires in COVID-19. TCRdb's table, derived via immunoSEQ multiplex PCR, lists solely in-frame clones and lacks some. Of tens of thousands of clones in the sample, approximately 90% were seen once. The sequenced material came from peripheral blood. These receptors were collected from a human donor in a cohort sampled during active COVID-19. The CDR3 runs from the conserved cysteine through the conserved F or W. D genes are given only for firm matches. The listing skips clone size in some rows; elsewhere it reads once, few, many or a size class.

CDR3 DNA: TGCGCCAGCAGCCCCCGACTAGCGGGACCCACAGATACTCAGTATTTT
CDR3 protein: CASSPRLAGPTDTQYF
clone size: once
D gene: TRBD2
J gene: TRBJ2-3
V gene: TRBV5-1

CDR3 DNA: TGTGCCAGTAGTATCCCCTCTGGCGGGGGAACAGATACGCAGTATTTT
CDR3 protein: CASSIPSGGGTDTQYF
clone size: -
D gene: TRBD2
J gene: TRBJ2-3
V gene: TRBV19

CDR3 DNA: TGCGCCAGCAGTCAATCAAGTGACAGGAACACCGGGGAGCTGTTTTTT
CDR3 protein: CASSQSSDRNTGELFF
clone size: -
D gene: -
J gene: TRBJ2-2
V gene: TRBV23-1

CDR3 DNA: TGTGCCAGCAGGGGGGACAGCGAATATGGCTACACCTTC
CDR3 protein: CASRGDSEYGYTF
clone size: -
D gene: TRBD1
J gene: TRBJ1-2
V gene: TRBV2

CDR3 DNA: TGCGCCAGCAGCTTGGCGGGGGGATCCTACGAGCAGTACTTC
CDR3 protein: CASSLAGGSYEQYF
clone size: -
D gene: TRBD2
J gene: TRBJ2-7
V gene: TRBV5-1

CDR3 DNA: TGCGCCAGCAGCCGTACCGGGACAGACTACAATGAGCAGTTCTTC
CDR3 protein: CASSRTGTDYNEQFF
clone size: -
D gene: TRBD1
J gene: TRBJ2-1
V gene: TRBV5-1

CDR3 DNA: TGTGCCAGCAGCTTAGACTTCAGCGGGGGGTTCAATGAGCAGTTCTTC
CDR3 protein: CASSLDFSGGFNEQFF
clone size: -
D gene: TRBD2
J gene: TRBJ2-1
V gene: TRBV7-6

CDR3 DNA: TGCGCCAGCTCCCCGGACGGACTCGGAGGAGAGACCCAGTACTTC
CDR3 protein: CASSPDGLGGETQYF
clone size: -
D gene: -
J gene: TRBJ2-5
V gene: TRBV5-1

CDR3 DNA: TGTGCCAGCAGTGTTATCTCGAATGAAAAACTGTTTTTT
CDR3 protein: CASSVISNEKLFF
clone size: -
D gene: -
J gene: TRBJ1-4
V gene: TRBV2

CDR3 DNA: TGTGCCAGCAGCTGGAGCAGCGGGAGTACGACCGGGGAGCTGTTTTTT
CDR3 protein: CASSWSSGSTTGELFF
clone size: -
D gene: TRBD2
J gene: TRBJ2-2
V gene: TRBV7-9

CDR3 DNA: TGTGCCAGTAGTATAGCTAGCGGGAGGGTCACCGGGGAGCTGTTTTTT
CDR3 protein: CASSIASGRVTGELFF
clone size: -
D gene: TRBD2
J gene: TRBJ2-2
V gene: TRBV19

CDR3 DNA: TGTGCCAGTAGTATAGGAGGAGGGGCTGAGCAGCCCCAGCATTTT
CDR3 protein: CASSIGGGAEQPQHF
clone size: -
D gene: -
J gene: TRBJ1-5
V gene: TRBV19

CDR3 DNA: TGTGCCAGCAGCCCGAACCTCAGGGAACAAGAGACCCAGTACTTC
CDR3 protein: CASSPNLREQETQYF
clone size: -
D gene: -
J gene: TRBJ2-5
V gene: TRBV4-2

CDR3 DNA: TGTGCCAGCAGCGTTGGGGCAGGGTTAGCAGATACGCAGTATTTT
CDR3 protein: CASSVGAGLADTQYF
clone size: -
D gene: -
J gene: TRBJ2-3
V gene: TRBV5-6

CDR3 DNA: TGTGCCAGCAGCCCAGGGGGTGGCTCTGGGGCCAACGTCCTGACTTTC
CDR3 protein: CASSPGGGSGANVLTF
clone size: -
D gene: TRBD1
J gene: TRBJ2-6
V gene: TRBV2

CDR3 DNA: TGTGCCAGCTCACCCCAACAGGGATCTTACACTGAAGCTTTCTTT
CDR3 protein: CASSPQQGSYTEAFF
clone size: once
D gene: -
J gene: TRBJ1-1
V gene: TRBV18

CDR3 DNA: TGTGCCAGTAGTAGGAGCGGGAGGGCCCTCAATGAGCAGTTCTTC
CDR3 protein: CASSRSGRALNEQFF
clone size: -
D gene: TRBD2
J gene: TRBJ2-1
V gene: TRBV19

CDR3 DNA: TGTGCCAGCAGCTTAGGGGTTGTTTGGCAGGGTCAAGAGACCCAGTACTTC
CDR3 protein: CASSLGVVWQGQETQYF
clone size: once
D gene: -
J gene: TRBJ2-5
V gene: TRBV11-3

CDR3 DNA: TGTGCCAGCAGTTACAGGGGAGGTTGGGAGACCCAGTACTTC
CDR3 protein: CASSYRGGWETQYF
clone size: -
D gene: -
J gene: TRBJ2-5
V gene: TRBV6-6

CDR3 DNA: TGTGCCAGCAGCTTGGGTGGCCTCTCTGGAAACACCATATATTTT
CDR3 protein: CASSLGGLSGNTIYF
clone size: -
D gene: -
J gene: TRBJ1-3
V gene: TRBV5-4

CDR3 DNA: TGTGCCAGCAGTGAATGGGGGGACAGACGGAACACCGGGGAGCTGTTTTTT
CDR3 protein: CASSEWGDRRNTGELFF
clone size: once
D gene: -
J gene: TRBJ2-2
V gene: TRBV6-1

CDR3 DNA: TGCGCCAGCAGCCAAGGGAACTATCTGCCCCAGCATTTT
CDR3 protein: CASSQGNYLPQHF
clone size: -
D gene: -
J gene: TRBJ1-5
V gene: TRBV4-1

CDR3 DNA: TGCGCCAGCAGCTTGGGCCTAACGACTAGCGGGGAAGAGACCCAGTACTTC
CDR3 protein: CASSLGLTTSGEETQYF
clone size: -
D gene: TRBD2
J gene: TRBJ2-5
V gene: TRBV5-1

CDR3 DNA: TGTGCCAGCAGGCAAGGGGGGGGAGCCGAGCAGTACTTC
CDR3 protein: CASRQGGGAEQYF
clone size: -
D gene: -
J gene: TRBJ2-7
V gene: TRBV28

CDR3 DNA: TGTGCCAGCAGCTTGAAGACAGGGACTTGGGATGGCTACACCTTC
CDR3 protein: CASSLKTGTWDGYTF
clone size: -
D gene: TRBD1
J gene: TRBJ1-2
V gene: TRBV7-8

CDR3 DNA: TGTGCCAGCAGCGGTCGGGACAGGGGGGGCACTGAAGCTTTCTTT
CDR3 protein: CASSGRDRGGTEAFF
clone size: -
D gene: TRBD1
J gene: TRBJ1-1
V gene: TRBV6-5

CDR3 DNA: TGTGCCAGCAGTTTTAGGGGGCTCGCGGGACAAACAGATACGCAGTATTTT
CDR3 protein: CASSFRGLAGQTDTQYF
clone size: -
D gene: -
J gene: TRBJ2-3
V gene: TRBV28

CDR3 DNA: TGCGCCAGCAGCAGAGAAACAGGGGGCTCCACTGAAGCTTTCTTT
CDR3 protein: CASSRETGGSTEAFF
clone size: -
D gene: TRBD1
J gene: TRBJ1-1
V gene: TRBV10-1

CDR3 DNA: TGTGCCAGCAGCTTAGCAGGTGCAGGGAACTATGGCTACACCTTC
CDR3 protein: CASSLAGAGNYGYTF
clone size: -
D gene: -
J gene: TRBJ1-2
V gene: TRBV7-8

CDR3 DNA: TGCAGCGTCGATGACAGGGCCACTGAAGCTTTCTTT
CDR3 protein: CSVDDRATEAFF
clone size: -
D gene: TRBD1
J gene: TRBJ1-1
V gene: TRBV29-1

CDR3 DNA: TGTGCCAGCAGCCGGGACAGGGACTATGATCAGCCCCAGCATTTT
CDR3 protein: CASSRDRDYDQPQHF
clone size: few
D gene: TRBD1
J gene: TRBJ1-5
V gene: TRBV11-2

CDR3 DNA: TGTGCCAGCAGCTTATGCACAGACAATAGCAATCAGCCCCAGCATTTT
CDR3 protein: CASSLCTDNSNQPQHF
clone size: -
D gene: -
J gene: TRBJ1-5
V gene: TRBV7-4

CDR3 DNA: TGCGCCAGCAGACAAATCAAGACAGGGGGTGGAACAGATACGCAGTATTTT
CDR3 protein: CASRQIKTGGGTDTQYF
clone size: -
D gene: TRBD1
J gene: TRBJ2-3
V gene: TRBV5-1